In this sample, the clone carrying this T cell receptor (beta chain) turned up a few times. Its cognate antigen is unknown. CDR1 and CDR2 from the germline V gene are SQVTM and ANQGSEA. The CDR3 spans 14 residues. Losses at the gene ends were 1 base for V and 5 bases for J; bases not matched to a gene: 2. The entry originates in a study of blood T cells in healthy people across ages. Findings of the study overall: Unsorted PBMCs prevented conclusive naive versus antigen-experienced comparison. Long-lived donors exceeded aged donors in naive CD4+ cells and diversity. Donor CMV status was unknown, possibly confounding expanded clonotype changes.

For the second PCR, which ran for about 6 to 11 cycles, a sample-barcoded 5' primer and a J-beta primer mix were used. A single record per CDR3 protein comes from TCRdb applying MiXCR to the 5' RACE reads. The sample holds roughly 1,300,000 distinct CDR3 sequences, approximately 59% seen once. The TCR sequence derives from a man aged 18-30 years in good health. V usage is TRBV29-1 and J usage is TRBJ2-2; 9 positions agree with TRBD2. The sequencing input was blood. The CDR3 spells CSVEASGVTGELFF. The CDR3 bases are TGCAGCGTTGAAGCTAGCGGGGTTACCGGGGAGCTGTTTTTT.